This TCR beta chain was retrieved from a study of prognosis after radiotherapy for stage I lung cancer (dated by TCRdb to about 2021). About the investigation overall: About 20 stage I NSCLC patients were enrolled in Nanjing, China, between 2018 and 2019. SBRT was delivered in 3 to 5 fractions with a biologically effective dose of at least 100 Gy, and image-guided IMRT or VMAT was used for delivery. Oligometastatic NSCLC after surgical resection of the primary tumor was present in a handful of patients, while newly diagnosed primary stage I lung tumors were present in 11 to 15. The study sequenced approximately 40 blood samples from 19 patients, one before and one after SBRT per patient. Squamous cell carcinoma histology was identified in 7 or 8 patients, and adenocarcinoma histology was identified in around 13 patients. The cohort was made up of about 13 men and about 6 women, with a median age of around 70 years and an age range of roughly 53 to 95 years. Every patient was regarded as medically inoperable, because of comorbidities in 11 to 12 cases and refusal of surgery in seven or eight cases. The study profiled peripheral blood TCR beta repertoires from stage I NSCLC patients before and after stereotactic body radiotherapy and related them to distant failure. About 20% of the 19 patients developed distant metastases after SBRT, at a median of around 7 months; the other 15 showed no significant progression. No patient received concurrent therapy alongside SBRT.

On this clonotype: The antigen it binds to is not known. No base-level quality is on record; no much larger clone is a single base apart.

Per the germline V gene, MNHEY is the CDR1 and SVGEGT is the CDR2. The junction shows trimming of 5 bases on V and 4 bases on J, plus 16 bases between the germline ends. The CDR3, cysteine through phenylalanine, is 15 amino acids long. Of all the DNA, just the CDR3 is kept, 45 bases in frame from base 1. Here is what the overall study found, with its caveats: No adjustment for multiple comparisons was applied to any of the reported P values. After SBRT, the count of unique TCR clones dropped from a median of about 10,000 beforehand to nearly 7,000 afterward (Wilcoxon paired P=0.011). Post-SBRT Shannon entropy and its change from baseline were lower in patients who developed distant metastases; baseline Shannon entropy was not associated with metastases. Tumor specificity of expanded TCR clones was not determined. The small cohort and short follow-up limited the study, so independent validation of the findings is needed. Differences by metastasis status were reportedly seen in TRBV and TRBJ usage frequencies, involving two V genes at baseline and, after SBRT, nine V genes and two J genes.

Two rounds of multiplex PCR were used to amplify the TCR beta CDR3 region from genomic DNA. The first PCR round used primers specific to each TRBV and TRBJ gene, with sequences filed in Chinese patent CN105087789A. Universal primers were used in the second round of PCR. The Roche High Pure PCR Template Preparation Kit was used to extract genomic DNA from frozen PBMCs. Paired-end sequencing with 151 bp reads was performed on the libraries using an Illumina HiSeq 3000. Under the source paper's analysis protocol: CutAdapt was used to discard raw reads that did not contain the multiplex PCR primer sequences. Using PEAR, the high-quality paired reads were merged into contigs. MiXCR assigned TRB V, D and J gene segments to each contig by aligning to reference sequences. CDR3 sequences were clustered by base quality and sequence similarity to remove sequencing errors. Shannon entropy normalized by the natural log of productive TCR sequence number was used as the measure of diversity. To get clonality, Shannon entropy was divided by the natural log of the number of unique clonotypes, and that result was subtracted from one. The Youden index of ROC curves was used to select progression-free survival cut-offs for repertoire metrics, and analyses were performed in R 3.5.3. In TCRdb, the public reads were trimmed at Q25 with fastp and aligned with MiXCR, with productive beta chains retained. CDR3 protein duplicates are merged, each entry listing the most common genes and DNA. These V and J calls originate from TCRdb's pipeline instead of the authors' own analysis. Counted in this sample were 15,000 to 20,000 distinct CDR3 sequences; around half of them appeared once. 32% of the sample is taken by the ten largest.

No patient had a history of other malignancies or prior chemotherapy or radiotherapy, and all had node-negative disease on CT and PET/CT. At each of two time points, around 6 milliliters of peripheral venous blood were collected into EDTA tubes. Ficoll-Paque Plus density-gradient centrifugation was used to isolate PBMCs. Samples were stored at -80°C immediately after collection until analysis. The clonotype comes from a donor over 45 with non-small cell lung cancer. The starting material was PBMCs, obtained before or after stereotactic body radiation therapy (not recorded which). The sequence is built from TRBV6-2 or TRBV6-3 and TRBJ2-3; perhaps TRBD2 is the D gene, with 5 bases matching. The DNA sequence reads TGTGCCAGCAGTGCCAGCGGAGTAGGAGCAGATACGCAGTATTTT. The encoded protein is CASSASGVGADTQYF.